This TCR beta chain was obtained from a study of T cell changes during pregnancy in multiple sclerosis. The CDR3 extends over 12 amino acids. V lost 0 bases and J 4 bases, leaving 3 bases between the germline ends. Germline CDR1 LGHNT, CDR2 FRNRAP. The repertoire was sequenced with immunoSEQ multiplex PCR; TCRdb's copy has only in-frame clones and lacks some. The sample consists of 45,000 to 50,000 clones, about 94% of them appearing once. The chain links TRBV12-5 to TRBJ1-1; no reliable D call. The sample here was CD8+ T cells from peripheral blood mononuclear cells, taken in the first trimester of pregnancy. The sequence was collected from a female donor with multiple sclerosis, enrolled in a pregnancy study. This CDR3 reads CASGLVLTEAFF. The CDR3 nucleotides are TGTGCTAGTGGTTTGGTACTCACTGAAGCTTTCTTT.